This T cell receptor (beta chain) came from a study of shared clonotypes between healthy human individuals. This table comes from immunoSEQ multiplex PCR, and its TCRdb copy is limited to in-frame clones, with some not included. The sample gives 470,000 or so clones, around 85% of which show up once; roughly an eighth is in the top ten. The sequencing sample was made of PBMCs. This sequence was found in a woman aged 40-49 years in good health. Some clones in this sample may be carry-over from other donors' samples.

CDR3 bases: TGCGCCAGCAGCGGGGGGGACTATCAAGAGACCCAGTACTTC. Translation: CASSGGDYQETQYF. The V and J genes are TRBV5-1 and TRBJ2-5, with 7 bases aligning to TRBD2. The CDR3 consists of 14 residues. Unmatched junction bases numbered 5, after V lost 4 bases and J lost 2 bases. The germline V gene has CDR1 SGHRS and CDR2 YFSETQ.